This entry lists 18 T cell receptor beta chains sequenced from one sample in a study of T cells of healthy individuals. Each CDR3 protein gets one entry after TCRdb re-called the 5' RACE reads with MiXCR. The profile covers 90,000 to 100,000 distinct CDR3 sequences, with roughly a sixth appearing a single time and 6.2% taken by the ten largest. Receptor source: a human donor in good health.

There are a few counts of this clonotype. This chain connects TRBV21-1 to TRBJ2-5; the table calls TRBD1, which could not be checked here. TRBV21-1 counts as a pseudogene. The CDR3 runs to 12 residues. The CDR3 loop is CASRQGSATQYF. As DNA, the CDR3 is TGTGCCAGCCGACAGGGCTCGGCGACCCAGTACTTC.

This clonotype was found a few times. The CDR3 bases are TGTGCCACCAGCAGGGACACCCTTGACAGGAGGCATGAGCAGTTCTTC. This sequence encodes CATSRDTLDRRHEQFF. This chain uses TRBV15 with TRBJ2-1; tentative D call: TRBD1 (6 bases). The CDR3 runs to 16 residues. V was trimmed by 3 bases and J by 8 bases, leaving 20 bases between them. Germline V gene sequence: CDR1 LNHNV, CDR2 YYDKDF (reference sequence).

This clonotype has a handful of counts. CDR3 region: CASSLTGTGREKLFF. The CDR3 region has the DNA TGTGCCAGCAGTTTAACCGGGACAGGGAGAGAAAAACTGTTTTTT. The chain joins TRBV28 to TRBJ1-4; 9 bases are shared with TRBD1. The V gene's germline CDR1 is MDHEN and CDR2 SYDVKM. The V segment lost 2 bases and the J segment 8 bases; nucleotides outside the gene matches: 6. This CDR3 is 15 amino acids long.

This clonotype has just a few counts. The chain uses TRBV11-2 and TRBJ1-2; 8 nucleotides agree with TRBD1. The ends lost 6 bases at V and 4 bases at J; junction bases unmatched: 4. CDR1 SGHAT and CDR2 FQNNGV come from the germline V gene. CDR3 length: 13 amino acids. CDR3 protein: CASRGTGLYGYTF. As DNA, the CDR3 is TGTGCCAGCAGGGGGACAGGCCTCTATGGCTACACCTTC.

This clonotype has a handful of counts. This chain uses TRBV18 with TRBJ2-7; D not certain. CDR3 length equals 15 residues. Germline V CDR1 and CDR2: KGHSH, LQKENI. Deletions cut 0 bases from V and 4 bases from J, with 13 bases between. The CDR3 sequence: CASSPPKGSWYEQYF. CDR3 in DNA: TGTGCCAGCTCACCACCGAAAGGGTCGTGGTACGAGCAGTACTTC.

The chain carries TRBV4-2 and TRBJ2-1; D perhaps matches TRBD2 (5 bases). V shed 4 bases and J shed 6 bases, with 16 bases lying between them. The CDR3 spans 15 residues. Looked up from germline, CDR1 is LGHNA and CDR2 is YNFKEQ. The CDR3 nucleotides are TGTGCCAGCAGCCGAGCCGGGGAGAGGGCCAATGAGCAGTTCTTC. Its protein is CASSRAGERANEQFF.

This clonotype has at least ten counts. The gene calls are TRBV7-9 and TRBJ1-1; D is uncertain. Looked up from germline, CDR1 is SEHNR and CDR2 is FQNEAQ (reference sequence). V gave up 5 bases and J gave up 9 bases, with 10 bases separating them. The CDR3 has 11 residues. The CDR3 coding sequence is TGTGCCAGCAGCCCGAATGATAAAGCTTTCTTT. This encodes CASSPNDKAFF.

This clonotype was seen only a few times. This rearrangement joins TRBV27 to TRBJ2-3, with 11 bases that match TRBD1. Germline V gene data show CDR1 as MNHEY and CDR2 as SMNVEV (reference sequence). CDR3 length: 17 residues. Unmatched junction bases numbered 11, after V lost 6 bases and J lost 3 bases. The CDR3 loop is CASSHSWTGGRTDTQYF. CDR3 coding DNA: TGTGCCAGCAGCCATTCTTGGACAGGGGGCCGTACAGATACGCAGTATTTT.

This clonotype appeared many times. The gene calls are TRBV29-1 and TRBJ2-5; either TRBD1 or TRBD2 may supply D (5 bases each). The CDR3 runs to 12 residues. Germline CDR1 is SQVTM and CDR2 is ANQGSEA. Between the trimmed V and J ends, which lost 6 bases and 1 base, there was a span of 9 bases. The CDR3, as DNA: TGCAGCGTCTCTGGGGGCCAAGAGACCCAGTACTTC. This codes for CSVSGGQETQYF.

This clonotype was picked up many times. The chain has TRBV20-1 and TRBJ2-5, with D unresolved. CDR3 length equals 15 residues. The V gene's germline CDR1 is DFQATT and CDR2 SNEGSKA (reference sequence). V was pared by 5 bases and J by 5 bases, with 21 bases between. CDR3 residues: CSAPPPNARVETQYF. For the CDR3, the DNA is TGCAGTGCTCCCCCCCCGAACGCTAGGGTGGAGACCCAGTACTTC.

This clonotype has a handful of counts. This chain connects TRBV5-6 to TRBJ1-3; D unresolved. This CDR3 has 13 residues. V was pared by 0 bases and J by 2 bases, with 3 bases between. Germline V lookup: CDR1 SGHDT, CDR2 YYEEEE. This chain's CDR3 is CASSLGPGNTIYF. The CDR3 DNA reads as TGTGCCAGCAGCTTGGGACCTGGAAACACCATATATTTT.

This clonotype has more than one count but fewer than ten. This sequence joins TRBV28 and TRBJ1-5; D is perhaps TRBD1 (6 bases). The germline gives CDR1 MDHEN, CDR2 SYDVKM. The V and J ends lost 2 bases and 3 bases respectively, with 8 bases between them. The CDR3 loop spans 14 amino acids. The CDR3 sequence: CASSLAGVNQPQHF. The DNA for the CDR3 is TGTGCCAGCAGTTTAGCAGGGGTCAATCAGCCCCAGCATTTT.

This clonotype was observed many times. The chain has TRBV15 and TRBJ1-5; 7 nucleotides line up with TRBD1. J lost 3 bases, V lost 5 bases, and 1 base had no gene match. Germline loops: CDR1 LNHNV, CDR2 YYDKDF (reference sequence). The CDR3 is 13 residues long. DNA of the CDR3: TGTGCCACCAGCGGGACAGTCAATCAGCCCCAGCATTTT. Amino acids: CATSGTVNQPQHF.

The CDR3 loop is CSASSWGSMMNTEAFF. For the CDR3, the DNA is TGCAGTGCTAGTAGTTGGGGCTCGATGATGAACACTGAAGCTTTCTTT. The rearrangement links TRBV20-1 to TRBJ1-1; tentative D call: TRBD1 (5 bases). The CDR3 runs 16 residues. The germline V and J ends were trimmed by 3 bases and 0 bases, with 17 bases remaining between them. Per germline, CDR1 DFQATT and CDR2 SNEGSKA (reference sequence).

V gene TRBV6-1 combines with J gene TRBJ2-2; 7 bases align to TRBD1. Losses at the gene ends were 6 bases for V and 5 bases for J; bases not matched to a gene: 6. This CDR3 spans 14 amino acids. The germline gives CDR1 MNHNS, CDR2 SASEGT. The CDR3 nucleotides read TGTGCCAGCAGCTCCGGGACAGTTACCGGGGAGCTGTTTTTT. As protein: CASSSGTVTGELFF.

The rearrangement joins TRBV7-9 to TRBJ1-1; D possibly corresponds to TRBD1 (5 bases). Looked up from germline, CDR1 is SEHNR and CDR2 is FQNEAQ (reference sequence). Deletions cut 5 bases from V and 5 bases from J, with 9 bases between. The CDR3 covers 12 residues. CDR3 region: CASSPRDTEAFF. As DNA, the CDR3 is TGTGCCAGCAGCCCCAGGGATACTGAAGCTTTCTTT.

The CDR3 coding sequence is TGTGCCAGCAGTTCCCAGCTCTTTCTAGCGCCCACCTACAATGAGCAGTTCTTC. Residues: CASSSQLFLAPTYNEQFF. V is TRBV28 and J is TRBJ2-1; D might be TRBD2 (6 bases). The V end was cut by 4 bases, the J end by 2 bases, with 21 bases between. Germline CDR1 is MDHEN and CDR2 is SYDVKM. The CDR3 is 18 residues long.

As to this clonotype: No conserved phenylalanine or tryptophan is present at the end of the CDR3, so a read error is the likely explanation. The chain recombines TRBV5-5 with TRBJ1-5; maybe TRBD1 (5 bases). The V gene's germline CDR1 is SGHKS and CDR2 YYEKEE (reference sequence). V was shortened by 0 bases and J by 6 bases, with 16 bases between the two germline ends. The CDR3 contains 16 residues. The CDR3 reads CASSLAGVRAGQPQHL. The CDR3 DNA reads TGTGCCAGCAGCTTGGCCGGTGTCAGGGCGGGTCAGCCCCAGCATCTT.